This TCR beta chain derives from a study of blood T cell repertoires in COVID-19. Across the study: The cDNA or gDNA used as material had been derived from T cells, B-cell-depleted T cells, or PBMCs.

The method was immunoSEQ multiplex PCR; TCRdb's version includes in-frame clones alone and lacks a portion of them. The top ten clones hold about 7% of a sample with around 69,000 clones, about 86% of them seen once. This clonotype was obtained from a man over 45 with active COVID-19. The sequenced material came from peripheral blood.

In nucleotides, the CDR3 is TGTGCCAGCAGAACCCTGACTACCTACAATGAGCAGTTCTTC. Protein product: CASRTLTTYNEQFF. The genes are TRBV2 and TRBJ2-1, with D maybe TRBD2 (5 bases). Germline-derived CDR1 and CDR2 are SNHLY and FYNNEI. The ends were cut back, 6 bases at V and 2 bases at J, with 11 bases in the middle. The CDR3 covers 14 residues. The full variable domain, with the rest looked up from reference TRBV2 and TRBJ2-1, is EPEVTQTPSHQVTQMGQEVILRCVPISNHLYFYWYRQILGQKVEFLVSFYNNEISEKSEIFDDQFSVERPDGSNFTLKIRSTKLEDSAMYFCASRTLTTYNEQFFGPGTRLTVL.